This T cell receptor (beta chain) stems from a study of CD8+ T cells in alopecia areata. The length of the CDR3 is 13 residues. Trimming shortened V by 1 base and J by 0 bases, and 4 bases separated the two germline ends. Germline lookup yields CDR1 LNHNV and CDR2 YYDKDF (reference sequence). As the sequencing template, cDNA was produced by extracting RNA and reverse transcribing it. The assay was immunoSEQ multiplex PCR, and TCRdb's table has in-frame clones only and misses some. This sample has 150,000 to 200,000 clones, with around three fifths found just once. This clone was found a few times. The antigen remains undetermined. This same CDR3 is encoded by further DNA sequences in the sample. The study, taken as a whole, reports: Mice showed clearer TCR sharing than patients did, a gap that was possibly HLA-related.

The sample's treatment: oral pan-JAK inhibitor, 5-10 mg twice daily. Peripheral blood samples and lesional scalp punch biopsies were obtained from alopecia areata patients. Material: CD4+ T cells sorted from blood, obtained at week 24, from a patient treated with tofacitinib. The TCR was taken from a human donor with alopecia areata. The V gene is TRBV15, the J gene TRBJ2-7; D is unclear. CDR3 region: CATSRVDSYEQYF. As DNA, the CDR3 is TGTGCCACCAGCAGAGTGGACTCCTACGAGCAGTACTTC.